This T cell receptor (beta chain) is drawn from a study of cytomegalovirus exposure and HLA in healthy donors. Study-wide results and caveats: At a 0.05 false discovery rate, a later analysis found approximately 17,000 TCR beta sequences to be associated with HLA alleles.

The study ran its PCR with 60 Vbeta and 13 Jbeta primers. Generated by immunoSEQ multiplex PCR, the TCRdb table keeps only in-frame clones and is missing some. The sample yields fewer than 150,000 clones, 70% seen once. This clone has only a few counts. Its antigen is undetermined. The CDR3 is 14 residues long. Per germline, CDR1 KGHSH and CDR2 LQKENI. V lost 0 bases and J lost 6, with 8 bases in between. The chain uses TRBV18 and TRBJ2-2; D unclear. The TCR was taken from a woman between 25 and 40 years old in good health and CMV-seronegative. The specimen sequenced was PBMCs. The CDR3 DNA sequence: TGTGCCAGCTCACCACCGGAGAGTCCCGGGGAGCTGTTTTTT. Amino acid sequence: CASSPPESPGELFF.